This TCR beta chain is drawn from a study of circulating CD8 cells and anti-PD-1 response in melanoma (dated by TCRdb to 2018 to 2020). Describing the broader study: Nivolumab was given to patients intravenously at 3 mg/kg every 2 weeks. The melanoma cohort had around 13 patients, seven of whom got anti-PD-1 as first-line therapy, while the other six had previously had targeted therapy or immunotherapy. Patients with complete or partial responses were classified as responders, and patients with stable or progressive disease (RECIST v1.1) were classified as non-responders. A total of around 11 melanoma patients were included in the TCR repertoire analysis, 4 of them responders and 7 non-responders. PD-1 on on-treatment samples was detected using a biotinylated anti-human IgG4 antibody.

On this clonotype itself: It lacks a known antigen. A read error may produce the germline difference seen at one junction end.

For sequencing, a NextSeq 500 was employed. The QIAseq Immune Repertoire RNA Library Kit, Human TCR Panel, was used to prepare TCR libraries from roughly 15 ng of total RNA. Sequencing of the TCR libraries was done on an Illumina NextSeq with a Mid Output V2 kit and asymmetric 261x41 paired-end reads. Every TCR library was diluted to 4 to 4.5 nM, then pooled, denatured and loaded at 0.85 to 1 pM. On the study's bioinformatics: TCR FASTQ files were processed in the QIAGEN GeneGlobe Data Analysis Center, and downstream analysis was performed in R 3.5.2. Clonality was calculated as one minus the Shannon entropy normalized by the log of the number of unique productive sequences. For each subset, Fisher exact tests at 5% FDR were used to find TRA or TRB clonotypes whose abundance differed between baseline and M1. Differentially abundant clonotypes were categorized as emerging, expanding, contracting or non-expanding/contracting. Morisita's overlap index was used to measure how much repertoires overlapped between patients. The public reads were quality trimmed at Q25 with fastp and then assembled into clones with MiXCR by TCRdb, keeping productive beta chains. Rows with a matching CDR3 protein are joined into one entry that keeps the most common DNA and genes. TCRdb's processing, not the authors', yielded these V and J calls. Within this sample are some 700 distinct CDR3 sequences, with almost 9% of them counted one time only. The ten largest clones capture approximately 22% of the sample.

CDR1 and CDR2 are drawn from the germline V gene (reference sequence): LNHDA, SQIVND. The CDR3 has 13 amino acids, counting the end cysteine and phenylalanine. CDR3 DNA is the only sequence kept; it has 39 bases, read in frame from the first base. General study outcomes and caveats: Because material was limited, most experiments were generally run without replicates. The highest diversity was observed in the DNEG repertoire, similar and higher clonality was shown by the PD-1 and DPOS repertoires, and the lowest diversity was found in the TIGIT repertoires. Both treatment-naive and previously treated patients were included in the cohort, and this mixing was noted by the authors as something that could influence results. Only baseline and M1 samples from a small cohort with few responders were used in the published TCR repertoire comparisons. Repertoires were largely private between subsets, with under 7% of TRB clonotypes shared at M1; sharing was highest between DPOS and TIGIT. Tumor material was not accessible, so tumor reactivity was assessed by peptide assays on expanded sorted subsets instead.

Using a BD FACSAria II cell sorter, four subsets defined by PD-1 and/or TIGIT were sorted from live CD3+CD8+TCRalphabeta+ cells. To characterize relevance to anti-PD-1 therapy response, circulating CD8 T cells were sorted into four subsets based on PD-1 and TIGIT expression. For each sorted CD8 T-cell subset, both the TCR alpha and TCR beta chains were sequenced. Peripheral blood was collected at three points: before the first anti-PD-1 injection, after two injections and after four injections. Ficoll gradient centrifugation was used to isolate PBMCs immediately. Until use, PBMCs were kept cryopreserved in liquid nitrogen in RPMI containing roughly 20% FCS and roughly 9.5% DMSO. After thawing, PBMCs were stained with a viability dye plus antibodies against CD3, CD8alpha, TCRalphabeta, PD-1 and TIGIT. The RNeasy Kit was used to extract total RNA, and all samples had a RIN greater than 7.

The chain links TRBV19 with TRBJ1-1, with no confident D gene call. The sequence was obtained from a human donor with melanoma. The sequenced sample was CD8+ T cells from PBMCs, obtained at baseline or after one month of anti-PD-1 therapy (not recorded which). The encoded CDR3 is CASSIIGPTEASF. The nucleotide sequence is TGTGCCAGTAGTATTATCGGGCCAACTGAGGCTTCCTTT.